This T cell receptor (beta chain) originates from a study of CD8 T cells in Susac syndrome. With random hexamers, reverse transcription was performed on about 0.5 to 1 ug of RNA. TCRdb ran MiXCR on the immunoSEQ multiplex PCR reads and lists one entry per CDR3 protein. The table lists around 150,000 distinct CDR3 sequences, roughly 96% of them singletons. This CDR3 spans 16 amino acids. Trimming pared 7 bases from V and 3 bases from J, leaving 16 bases between. This sequence joins TRBV12-3 or TRBV12-4 and TRBJ2-6; tentatively, D is TRBD1 (5 bases). Sequenced input: CD4+ T cells from PBMCs. This clonotype was obtained from a human donor with multiple sclerosis. The CDR3 DNA sequence: TGTGCCAGCAAAAGGCAGGGCGGCCGTGGGGCCAACGTCCTGACTTTC. It specifies CASKRQGGRGANVLTF.